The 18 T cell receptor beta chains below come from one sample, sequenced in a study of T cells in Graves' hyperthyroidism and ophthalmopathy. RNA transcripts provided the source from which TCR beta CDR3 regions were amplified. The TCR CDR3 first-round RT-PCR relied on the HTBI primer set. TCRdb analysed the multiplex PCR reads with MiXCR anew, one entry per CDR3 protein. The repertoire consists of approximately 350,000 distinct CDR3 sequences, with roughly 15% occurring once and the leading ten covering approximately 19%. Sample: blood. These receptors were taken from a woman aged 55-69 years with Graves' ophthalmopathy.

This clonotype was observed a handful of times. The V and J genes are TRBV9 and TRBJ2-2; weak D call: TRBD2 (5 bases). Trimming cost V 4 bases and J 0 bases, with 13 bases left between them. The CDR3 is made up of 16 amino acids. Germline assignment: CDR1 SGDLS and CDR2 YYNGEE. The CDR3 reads CASSPARTSNTGELFF. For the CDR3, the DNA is TGTGCCAGCAGCCCCGCGCGGACTTCGAACACCGGGGAGCTGTTTTTT.

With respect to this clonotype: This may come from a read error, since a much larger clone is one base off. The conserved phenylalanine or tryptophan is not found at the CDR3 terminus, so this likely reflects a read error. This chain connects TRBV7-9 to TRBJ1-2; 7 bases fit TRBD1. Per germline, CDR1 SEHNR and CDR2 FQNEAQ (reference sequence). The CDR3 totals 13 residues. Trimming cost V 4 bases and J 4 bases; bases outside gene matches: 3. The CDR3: CASSSGQIYGYTL. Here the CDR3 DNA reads TGTGCCAGCAGCTCGGGACAGATCTATGGCTACACCCTC.

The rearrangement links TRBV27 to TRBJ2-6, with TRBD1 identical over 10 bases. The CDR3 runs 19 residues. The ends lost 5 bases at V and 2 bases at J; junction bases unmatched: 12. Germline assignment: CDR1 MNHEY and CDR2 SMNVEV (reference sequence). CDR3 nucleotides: TGTGCCAGCAGTCCTCTCAGGACAGGGGGGAAAGCTGGGGCCAACGTCCTGACTTTC. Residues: CASSPLRTGGKAGANVLTF. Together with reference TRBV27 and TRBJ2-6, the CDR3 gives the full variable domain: EAQVTQNPRYLITVTGKKLTVTCSQNMNHEYMSWYRQDPGLGLRQIYYSMNVEVTDKGDVPEGYKVSRKEKRNFPLILESPSPNQTSLYFCASSPLRTGGKAGANVLTFGAGSRLTVL.

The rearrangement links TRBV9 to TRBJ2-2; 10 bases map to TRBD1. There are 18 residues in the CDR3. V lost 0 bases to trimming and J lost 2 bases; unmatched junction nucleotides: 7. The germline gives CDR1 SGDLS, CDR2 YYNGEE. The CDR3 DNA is TGTGCCAGCAGCGTAGTGGGTGGGACAGGGGCCAACACCGGGGAGCTGTTTTTT. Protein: CASSVVGGTGANTGELFF.

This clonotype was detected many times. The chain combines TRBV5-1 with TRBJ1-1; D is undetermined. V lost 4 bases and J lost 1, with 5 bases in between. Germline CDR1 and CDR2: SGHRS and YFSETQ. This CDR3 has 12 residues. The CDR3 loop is CASSEPNTEAFF. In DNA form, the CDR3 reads TGCGCCAGCAGCGAACCGAACACTGAAGCTTTCTTT.

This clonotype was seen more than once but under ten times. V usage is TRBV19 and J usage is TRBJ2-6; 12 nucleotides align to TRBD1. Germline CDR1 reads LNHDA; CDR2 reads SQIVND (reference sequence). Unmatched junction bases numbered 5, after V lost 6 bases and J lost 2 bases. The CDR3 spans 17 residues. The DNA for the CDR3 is TGTGCCAGTAGCCCCGGGACAGGGGGCGCTGGGGCCAACGTCCTGACTTTC. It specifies CASSPGTGGAGANVLTF.

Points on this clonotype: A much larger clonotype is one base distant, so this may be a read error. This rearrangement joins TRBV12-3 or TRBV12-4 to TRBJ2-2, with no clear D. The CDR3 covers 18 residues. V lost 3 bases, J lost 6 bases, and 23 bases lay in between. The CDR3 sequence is CASSFALPFRVQAGELFF. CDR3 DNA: TGTGCCAGCAGTTTTGCCCTCCCATTTAGGGTTCAAGCCGGGGAGCTGTTTTTT.

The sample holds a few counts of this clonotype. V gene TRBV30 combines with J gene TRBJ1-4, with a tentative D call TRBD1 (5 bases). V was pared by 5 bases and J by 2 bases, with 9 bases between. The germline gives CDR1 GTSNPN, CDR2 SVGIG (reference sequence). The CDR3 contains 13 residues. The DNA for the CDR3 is TGTGCCTGGGCAGGGACTACTAATGAAAAACTGTTTTTT. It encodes CAWAGTTNEKLFF.

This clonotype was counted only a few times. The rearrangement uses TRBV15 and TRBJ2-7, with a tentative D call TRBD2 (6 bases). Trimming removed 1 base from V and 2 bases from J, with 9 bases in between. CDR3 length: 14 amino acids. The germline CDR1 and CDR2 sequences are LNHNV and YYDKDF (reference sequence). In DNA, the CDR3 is TGTGCCACCAGCAGAGGGTCGGGGGCCTACGAGCAGTACTTC. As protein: CATSRGSGAYEQYF.

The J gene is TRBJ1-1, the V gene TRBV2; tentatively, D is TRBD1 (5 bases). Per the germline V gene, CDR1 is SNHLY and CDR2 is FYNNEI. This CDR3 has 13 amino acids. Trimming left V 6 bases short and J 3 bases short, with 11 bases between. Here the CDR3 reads CASRYAGYTEAFF. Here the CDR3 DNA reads TGTGCCAGCAGGTACGCAGGGTACACTGAAGCTTTCTTT.

The CDR3 sequence is CASSVGQLSYEQYF. The DNA of the CDR3 is TGTGCCAGCAGCGTAGGACAGCTCTCCTACGAGCAGTACTTC. The gene calls are TRBV9 and TRBJ2-7; D may be TRBD1 (5 bases). CDR1 is SGDLS, CDR2 YYNGEE, per germline. V lost 0 bases to trimming and J lost 0 bases, with 7 bases between them. There are 14 residues in the CDR3.

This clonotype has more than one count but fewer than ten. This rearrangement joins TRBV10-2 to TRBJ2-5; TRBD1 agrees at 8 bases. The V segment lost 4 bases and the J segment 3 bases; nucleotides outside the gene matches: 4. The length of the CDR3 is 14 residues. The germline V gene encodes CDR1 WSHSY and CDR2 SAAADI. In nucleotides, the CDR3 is TGCGCCAGCAGTGTGAACAGGGGGGAAGAGACCCAGTACTTC. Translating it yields CASSVNRGEETQYF.

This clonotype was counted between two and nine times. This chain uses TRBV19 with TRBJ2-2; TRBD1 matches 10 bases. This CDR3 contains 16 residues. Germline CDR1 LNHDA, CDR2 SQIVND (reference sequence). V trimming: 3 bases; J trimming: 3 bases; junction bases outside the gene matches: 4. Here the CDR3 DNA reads TGTGCCAGTAGTATTCGACAGGGGGCGGACACCGGGGAGCTGTTTTTT. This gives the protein CASSIRQGADTGELFF.

CDR3 protein: CASSSTTGFGPQHF. The DNA for the CDR3 is TGTGCCAGCAGTTCCACGACAGGCTTTGGGCCCCAGCATTTT. The genes are TRBV28 and TRBJ1-5, with D perhaps TRBD1 (6 bases). V was cut by 4 bases and J by 9 bases, with 16 bases left in between. The CDR3 is 14 amino acids. Germline CDR1 reads MDHEN; CDR2 reads SYDVKM.

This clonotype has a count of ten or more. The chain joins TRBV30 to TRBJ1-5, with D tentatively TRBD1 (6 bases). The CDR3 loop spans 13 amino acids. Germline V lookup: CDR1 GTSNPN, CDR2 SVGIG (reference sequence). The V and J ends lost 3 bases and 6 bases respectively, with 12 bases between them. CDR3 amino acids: CAWRGAEGQPQHF. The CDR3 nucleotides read TGTGCCTGGAGGGGGGCAGAGGGTCAGCCCCAGCATTTT.

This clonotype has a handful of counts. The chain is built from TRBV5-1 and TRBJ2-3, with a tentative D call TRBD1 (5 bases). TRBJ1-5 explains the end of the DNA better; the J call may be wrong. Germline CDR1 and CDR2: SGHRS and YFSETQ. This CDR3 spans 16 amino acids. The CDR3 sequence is CASSPGLAGATDTQHF. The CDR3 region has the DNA TGCGCCAGCAGCCCGGGACTAGCGGGAGCAACAGATACGCAGCATTTT.

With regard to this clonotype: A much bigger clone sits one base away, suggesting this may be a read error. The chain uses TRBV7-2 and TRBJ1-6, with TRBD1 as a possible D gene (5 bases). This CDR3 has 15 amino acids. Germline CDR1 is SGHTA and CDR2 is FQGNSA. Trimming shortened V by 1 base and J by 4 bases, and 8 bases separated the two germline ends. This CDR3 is CASSLGREYNSPLHF. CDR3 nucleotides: TGTGCCAGCAGCTTAGGCAGGGAGTATAATTCACCCCTCCACTTT.

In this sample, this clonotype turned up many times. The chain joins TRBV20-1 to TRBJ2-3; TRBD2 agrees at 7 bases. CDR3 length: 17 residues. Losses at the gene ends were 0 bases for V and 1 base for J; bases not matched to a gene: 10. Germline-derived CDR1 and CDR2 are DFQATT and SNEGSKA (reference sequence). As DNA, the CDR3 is TGCAGTGCTAGAGATCTCCGCGCGGGAGACGGCACAGATACGCAGTATTTT. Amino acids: CSARDLRAGDGTDTQYF.